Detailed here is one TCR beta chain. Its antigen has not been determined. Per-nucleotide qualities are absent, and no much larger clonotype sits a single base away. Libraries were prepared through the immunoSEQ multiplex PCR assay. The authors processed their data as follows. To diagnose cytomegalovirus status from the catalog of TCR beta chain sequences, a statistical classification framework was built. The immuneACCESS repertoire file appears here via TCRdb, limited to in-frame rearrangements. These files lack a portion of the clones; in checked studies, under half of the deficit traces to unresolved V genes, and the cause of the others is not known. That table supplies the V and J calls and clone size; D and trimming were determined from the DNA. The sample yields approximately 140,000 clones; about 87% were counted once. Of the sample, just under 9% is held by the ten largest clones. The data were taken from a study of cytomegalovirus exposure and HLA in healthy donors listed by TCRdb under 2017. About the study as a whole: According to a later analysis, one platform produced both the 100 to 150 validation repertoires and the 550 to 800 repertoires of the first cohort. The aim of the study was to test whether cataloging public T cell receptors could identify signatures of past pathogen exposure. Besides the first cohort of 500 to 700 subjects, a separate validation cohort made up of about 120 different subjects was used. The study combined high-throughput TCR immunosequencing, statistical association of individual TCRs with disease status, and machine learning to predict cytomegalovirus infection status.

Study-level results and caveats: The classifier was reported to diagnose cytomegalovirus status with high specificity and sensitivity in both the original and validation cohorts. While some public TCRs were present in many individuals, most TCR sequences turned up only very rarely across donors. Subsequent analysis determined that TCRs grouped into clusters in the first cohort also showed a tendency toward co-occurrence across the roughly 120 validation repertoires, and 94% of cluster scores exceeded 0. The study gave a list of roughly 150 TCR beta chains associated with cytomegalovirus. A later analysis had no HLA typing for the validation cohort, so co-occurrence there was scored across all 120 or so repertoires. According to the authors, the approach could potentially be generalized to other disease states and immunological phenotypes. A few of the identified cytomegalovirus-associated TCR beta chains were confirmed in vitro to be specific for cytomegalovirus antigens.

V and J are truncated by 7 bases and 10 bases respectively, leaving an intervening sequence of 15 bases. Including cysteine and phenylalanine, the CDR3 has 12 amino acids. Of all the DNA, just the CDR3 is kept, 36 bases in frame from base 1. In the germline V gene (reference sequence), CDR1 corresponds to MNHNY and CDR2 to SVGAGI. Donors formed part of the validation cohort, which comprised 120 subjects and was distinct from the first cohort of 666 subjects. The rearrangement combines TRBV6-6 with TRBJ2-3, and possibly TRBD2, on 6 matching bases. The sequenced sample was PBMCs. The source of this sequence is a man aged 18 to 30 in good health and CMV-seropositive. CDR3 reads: CASTDGTRAQYF. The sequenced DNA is TGTGCCAGCACCGACGGGACTCGGGCGCAGTATTTT.